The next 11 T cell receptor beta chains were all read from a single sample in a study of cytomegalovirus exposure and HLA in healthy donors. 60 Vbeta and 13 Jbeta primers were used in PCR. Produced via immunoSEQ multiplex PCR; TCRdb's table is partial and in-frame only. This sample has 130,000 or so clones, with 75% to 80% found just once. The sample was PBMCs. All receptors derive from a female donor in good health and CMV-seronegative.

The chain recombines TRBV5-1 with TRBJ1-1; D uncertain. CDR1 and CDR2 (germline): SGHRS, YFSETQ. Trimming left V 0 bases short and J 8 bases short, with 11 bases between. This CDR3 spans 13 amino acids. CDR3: CASSLVFDGEAFF. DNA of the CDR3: TGCGCCAGCAGCTTGGTCTTCGACGGGGAAGCTTTCTTT.

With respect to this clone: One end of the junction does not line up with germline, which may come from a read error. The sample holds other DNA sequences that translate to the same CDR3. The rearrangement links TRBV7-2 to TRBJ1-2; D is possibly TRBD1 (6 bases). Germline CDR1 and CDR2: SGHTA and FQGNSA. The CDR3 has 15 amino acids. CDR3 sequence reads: CASSREGRGRYGYTF. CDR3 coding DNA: TGCGCCAGCAGCCGAGAGGGGCGGGGGCGATATGGCTACACCTTC. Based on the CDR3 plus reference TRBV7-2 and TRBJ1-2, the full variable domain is GAGVSQSPSNKVTEKGKDVELRCDPISGHTALYWYRQSLGQGLEFLIYFQGNSAPDKSGLPSDRFSAERTGGSVSTLTIQRTQQEDSAVYLCASSREGRGRYGYTFGSGTRLTVV.

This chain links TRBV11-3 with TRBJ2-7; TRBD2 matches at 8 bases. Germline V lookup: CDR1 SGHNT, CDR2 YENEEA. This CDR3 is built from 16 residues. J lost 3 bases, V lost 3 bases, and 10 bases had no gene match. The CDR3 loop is CASSLAGGSPSYEQYF. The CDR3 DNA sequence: TGTGCCAGCAGCTTGGCGGGAGGCTCGCCTAGCTACGAGCAGTACTTC. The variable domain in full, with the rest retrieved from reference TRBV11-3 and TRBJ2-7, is EAGVVQSPRYKIIEKKQPVAFWCNPISGHNTLYWYLQNLGQGPELLIRYENEEAVDDSQLPKDRFSAERLKGVDSTLKIQPAELGDSAVYLCASSLAGGSPSYEQYFGPGTRLTVT.

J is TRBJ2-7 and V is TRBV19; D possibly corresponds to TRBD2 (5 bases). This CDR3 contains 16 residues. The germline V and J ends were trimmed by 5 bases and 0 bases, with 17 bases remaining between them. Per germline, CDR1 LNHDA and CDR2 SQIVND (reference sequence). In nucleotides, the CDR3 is TGTGCCAGTAGTGGAAGGGTCGACGGGAACTCCTACGAGCAGTACTTC. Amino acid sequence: CASSGRVDGNSYEQYF.

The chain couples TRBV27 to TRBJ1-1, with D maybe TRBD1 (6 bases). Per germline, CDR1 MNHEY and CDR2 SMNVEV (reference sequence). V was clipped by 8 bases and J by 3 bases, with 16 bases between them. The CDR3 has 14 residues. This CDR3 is CASAKGGGDTEAFF. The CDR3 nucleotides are TGTGCCAGCGCGAAAGGAGGGGGGGACACTGAAGCTTTCTTT.

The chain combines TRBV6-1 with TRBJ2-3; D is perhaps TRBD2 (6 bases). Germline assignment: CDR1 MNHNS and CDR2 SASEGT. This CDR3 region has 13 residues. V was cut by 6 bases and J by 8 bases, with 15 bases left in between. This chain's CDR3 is CASRPPGDFTQYF. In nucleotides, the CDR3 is TGTGCCAGCAGACCTCCGGGGGATTTTACGCAGTATTTT.

CDR3 coding DNA: TGTGCCAGCAGCTTAGACGGGAACGAGCAGTTCTTC. Protein: CASSLDGNEQFF. The rearrangement links TRBV11-3 to TRBJ2-1; tentative D call: TRBD2 (5 bases). The CDR3 length is 12 residues. With 0 bases removed from V and 10 bases from J, the gap between germline ends came to 7 bases. Looked up from germline, CDR1 is SGHNT and CDR2 is YENEEA.

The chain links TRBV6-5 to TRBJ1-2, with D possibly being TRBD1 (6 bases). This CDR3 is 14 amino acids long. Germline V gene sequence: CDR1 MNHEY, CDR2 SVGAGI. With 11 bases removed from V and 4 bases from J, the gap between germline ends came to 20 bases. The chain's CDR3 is CAVQPQGGAYGYTF. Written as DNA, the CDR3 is TGTGCCGTTCAACCACAAGGGGGAGCCTATGGCTACACCTTC.

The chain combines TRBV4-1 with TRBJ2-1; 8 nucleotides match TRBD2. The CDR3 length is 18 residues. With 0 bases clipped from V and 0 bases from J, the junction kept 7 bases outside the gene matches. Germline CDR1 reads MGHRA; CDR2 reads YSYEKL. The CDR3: CASSQDSRGGPSYNEQFF. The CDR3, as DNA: TGCGCCAGCAGCCAAGATTCCCGGGGGGGGCCCTCCTACAATGAGCAGTTCTTC.

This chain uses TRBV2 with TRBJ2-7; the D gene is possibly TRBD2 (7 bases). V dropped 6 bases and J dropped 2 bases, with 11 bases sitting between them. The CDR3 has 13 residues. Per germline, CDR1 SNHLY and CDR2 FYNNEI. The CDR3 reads CASRRGPAYEQYF. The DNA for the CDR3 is TGTGCCAGCAGGCGGGGGCCGGCCTACGAGCAGTACTTC. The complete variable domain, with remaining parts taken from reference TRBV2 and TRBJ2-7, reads EPEVTQTPSHQVTQMGQEVILRCVPISNHLYFYWYRQILGQKVEFLVSFYNNEISEKSEIFDDQFSVERPDGSNFTLKIRSTKLEDSAMYFCASRRGPAYEQYFGPGTRLTVT.

Written as DNA, the CDR3 is TGTGCCAGCAGCCCGGGATCTGACTATGGCTACACCTTC. Translation: CASSPGSDYGYTF. V is TRBV28 and J is TRBJ1-2; D gene uncertain. The CDR3 has 13 amino acids. Germline CDR1 reads MDHEN; CDR2 reads SYDVKM. Trimming left V 6 bases short and J 3 bases short, with 11 bases between.